This T cell receptor beta chain was identified during a study of cytomegalovirus exposure and HLA in healthy donors. With 8 bases removed from V and 0 bases from J, the gap between germline ends came to 2 bases. The CDR3 extends over 12 amino acids. CDR1 is MNHEY, CDR2 SVGAGI, per germline. PCR involved 60 Vbeta and 13 Jbeta primers. TCRdb's copy holds only in-frame clones and misses some; the assay was immunoSEQ multiplex PCR. The table has 120,000 or so clones, 70% to 85% seen once. The chain joins TRBV6-5 to TRBJ2-6; no clear D. The sequencing sample was made of PBMCs. The sequence derives from a woman aged 45-65 years in good health and CMV-seronegative. The DNA of the CDR3 is TGTGCCAGCCTCTCTGGGGCCAACGTCCTGACTTTC. Its translation is CASLSGANVLTF.